This T cell receptor (beta chain) was found in a study of cytomegalovirus exposure and HLA in healthy donors. PCR amplification relied on 60 Vbeta primers (plus 13 Jbeta primers). In the original analysis: A follow-up analysis tallied 70 million to 80 million unique TCR beta chains, 9 million to 11 million shared. The data were produced by immunoSEQ multiplex PCR, yet TCRdb's version contains in-frame clones alone and is incomplete. That table furnishes V, J and clone size, whereas the DNA furnished D and trimming. This table holds about 130,000 clones, over 15% found once. Broader study findings: An analysis done earlier found most TCR beta V segments productive about 87% or about 30% of the time.

This clone has more than one count but fewer than ten. As yet, its antigen is unknown. The specimen sequenced was PBMCs. The receptor comes from a female donor in good health and CMV-seropositive.

The CDR3 DNA reads as TGTGCCAGCAATCAGGGTTGGAACACTGAAGCTTTCTTT. This encodes CASNQGWNTEAFF. The chain uses TRBV2 and TRBJ1-1, with a tentative D call TRBD1 (5 bases). The CDR3 is made up of 13 amino acids. V lost 7 bases and J lost 1, with 10 bases in between. CDR1 SNHLY and CDR2 FYNNEI come from the germline V gene. The full variable domain, its missing parts supplied by reference TRBV2 and TRBJ1-1, is EPEVTQTPSHQVTQMGQEVILRCVPISNHLYFYWYRQILGQKVEFLVSFYNNEISEKSEIFDDQFSVERPDGSNFTLKIRSTKLEDSAMYFCASNQGWNTEAFFGQGTRLTVV.